This TCR beta chain was identified in a study of shared clonotypes between healthy human individuals. From germline, CDR1 is SQVTM and CDR2 ANQGSEA. The V and J ends lost 2 bases and 3 bases respectively, with 10 bases between them. This CDR3 has 13 amino acids. TCRdb keeps only in-frame clones here, not all; method: immunoSEQ multiplex PCR. This table holds about 1 million clones, around 78% found once. Study observations and caveats: Incomplete sequencing of sorted subsets was indicated by rarefaction despite large depth.

With respect to this clone: Its antigen remains unidentified.

This sequence joins TRBV29-1 and TRBJ1-1, with D uncertain. The receptor was derived from a man between 18 and 29 years old in good health. Some clones in this sample may be carry-over from other donors' samples. The specimen was memory CD4+ T cells from PBMCs. Subset described: CD45RA-negative fraction. The CDR3 here is CSVESARHTEAFF. The CDR3 DNA is TGCAGCGTTGAATCGGCCCGCCACACTGAAGCTTTCTTT.